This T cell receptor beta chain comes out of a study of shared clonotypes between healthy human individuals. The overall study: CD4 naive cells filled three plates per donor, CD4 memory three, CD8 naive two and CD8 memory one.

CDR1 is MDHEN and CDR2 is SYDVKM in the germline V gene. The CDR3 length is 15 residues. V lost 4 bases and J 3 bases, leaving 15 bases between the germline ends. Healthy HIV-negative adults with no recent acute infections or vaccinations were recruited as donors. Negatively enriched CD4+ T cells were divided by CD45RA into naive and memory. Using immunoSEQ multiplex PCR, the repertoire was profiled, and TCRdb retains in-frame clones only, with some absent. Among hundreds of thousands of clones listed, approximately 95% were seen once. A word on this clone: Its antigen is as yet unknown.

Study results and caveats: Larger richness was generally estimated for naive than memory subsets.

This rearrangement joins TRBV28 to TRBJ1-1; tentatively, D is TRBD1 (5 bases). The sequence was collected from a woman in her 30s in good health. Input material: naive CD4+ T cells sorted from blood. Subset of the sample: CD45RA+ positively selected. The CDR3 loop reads CASSSGAAGDTEAFF. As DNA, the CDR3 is TGTGCCAGCAGTTCCGGGGCGGCTGGAGACACTGAAGCTTTCTTT.